The present T cell receptor (beta chain) was sequenced within a study of blood T cell repertoires in COVID-19. Here immunoSEQ multiplex PCR was the method, and the copy in TCRdb shows in-frame clones only, minus some. The sample carries about 300,000 clones, over 75% recorded once. Recovered Cohort 3 donors showed two negative PCRs, clearance, or symptom resolution. What was sequenced was PBMCs or T cells enriched from blood (not recorded which). The source is a woman in her 30s who had recovered from COVID-19.

The CDR3 spells CASSQGARQPQHF. The DNA for the CDR3 is TGTGCCAGCAGTCAGGGGGCACGGCAGCCCCAGCATTTT. The J gene is TRBJ1-5, the V gene TRBV5-6; 8 nucleotides line up with TRBD1. This CDR3 has 13 residues. V was clipped by 5 bases and J by 7 bases; unmatched bases: 5. CDR1 is SGHDT, CDR2 YYEEEE, per germline.